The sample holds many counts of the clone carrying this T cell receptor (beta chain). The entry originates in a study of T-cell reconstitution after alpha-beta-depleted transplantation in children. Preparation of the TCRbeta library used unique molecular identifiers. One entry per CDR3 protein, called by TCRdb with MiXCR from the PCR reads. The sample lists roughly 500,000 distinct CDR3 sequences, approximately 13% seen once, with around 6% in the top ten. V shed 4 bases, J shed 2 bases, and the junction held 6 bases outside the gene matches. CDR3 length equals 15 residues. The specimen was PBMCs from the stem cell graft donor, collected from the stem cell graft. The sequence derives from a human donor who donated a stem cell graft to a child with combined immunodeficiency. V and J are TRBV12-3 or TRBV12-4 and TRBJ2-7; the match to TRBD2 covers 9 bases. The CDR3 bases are TGTGCCAGCAGTTCCCGACTAGCGGAAGCCTACGAGCAGTACTTC. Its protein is CASSSRLAEAYEQYF.